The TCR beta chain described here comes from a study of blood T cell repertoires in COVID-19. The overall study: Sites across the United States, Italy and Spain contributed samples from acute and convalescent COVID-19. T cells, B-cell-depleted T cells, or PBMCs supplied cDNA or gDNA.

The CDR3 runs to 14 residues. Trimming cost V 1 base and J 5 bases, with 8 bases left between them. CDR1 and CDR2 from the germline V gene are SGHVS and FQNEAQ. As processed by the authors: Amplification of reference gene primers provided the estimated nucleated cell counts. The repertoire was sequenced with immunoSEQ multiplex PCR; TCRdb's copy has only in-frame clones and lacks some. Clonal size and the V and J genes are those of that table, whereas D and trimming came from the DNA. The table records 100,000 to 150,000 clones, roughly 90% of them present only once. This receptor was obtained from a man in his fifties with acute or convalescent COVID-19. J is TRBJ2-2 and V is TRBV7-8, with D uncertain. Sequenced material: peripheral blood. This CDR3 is CASSLVSRTGELFF. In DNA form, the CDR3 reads TGTGCCAGCAGCTTAGTTTCCAGGACCGGGGAGCTGTTTTTT.